Listed below are T cell receptor beta chains from one sample, sequenced in a study of shared clonotypes between healthy human individuals. Here immunoSEQ multiplex PCR was the method, and the copy in TCRdb shows in-frame clones only, minus some. This sample has some 550,000 clones; around 97% occur once, and the top ten carry roughly 0.055%. Sequences were obtained from naive CD4+ T cells sorted from blood. Source of these receptors: a young woman in good health. Each CDR3 is given with its conserved first and last residue. Fields, in order: V gene, J gene, D gene, CDR3 DNA, CDR3 protein. A D gene is named only where the DNA matches it firmly.

V: TRBV28
J: TRBJ2-7
D: TRBD1
DNA: TGTGCCAGCACCCTGCGACAGGGGGGTAGTGTAGAGCAGTACTTC
CDR3: CASTLRQGGSVEQYF

V: TRBV28
J: TRBJ2-3
D: -
DNA: TGTGCCAGCAGTTTGGGAAGAAGTCTAATTAGCACAGATACGCAGTATTTT
CDR3: CASSLGRSLISTDTQYF

V: TRBV15
J: TRBJ2-5
D: -
DNA: TGTGCCACCAGCAGAGATTGGCAGGTAGATATGGAGACCCAGTACTTC
CDR3: CATSRDWQVDMETQYF

V: TRBV28
J: TRBJ1-2
D: -
DNA: TGTGCCAGCACTCTAGAGGGGGGCTATGGCTACACCTTC
CDR3: CASTLEGGYGYTF

V: TRBV27
J: TRBJ2-7
D: -
DNA: TGTGCCAGCAGTTTAAACCCATCCTACGAGCAGTACTTC
CDR3: CASSLNPSYEQYF

V: TRBV6-5
J: TRBJ1-5
D: -
DNA: TGTGCCAGCAGTTTTGAGGGGAATCAGCCCCAGCATTTT
CDR3: CASSFEGNQPQHF

V: TRBV19
J: TRBJ1-2
D: -
DNA: TGTGCCAGTAGTCCGCCGGACAGATACTATGGCTACACCTTC
CDR3: CASSPPDRYYGYTF

V: TRBV4-1
J: TRBJ1-1
D: -
DNA: TGCGCCAGCAGCCAAGCCAGGAACACTGAAGCTTTCTTT
CDR3: CASSQARNTEAFF

V: TRBV19
J: TRBJ2-7
D: -
DNA: TGTGCCAGTAGTCGGGGACAAATTCCCTCCTACGAGCAGTACTTC
CDR3: CASSRGQIPSYEQYF

V: TRBV9
J: TRBJ2-5
D: TRBD1
DNA: TGTGCCAGCAGCGTAGTAGAGGGGGCAATGGAGACCCAGTACTTC
CDR3: CASSVVEGAMETQYF

V: TRBV9
J: TRBJ2-7
D: TRBD1
DNA: TGTGCCAGCAGCACCCGGACAGGGTCCGGCGAGCAGTACTTC
CDR3: CASSTRTGSGEQYF

V: TRBV11-2
J: TRBJ2-2
D: TRBD2
DNA: TGTGCCAGCAGCCGGGGGACTAGCGGGAGGACGAACATCGGGGAGCTGTTTTTT
CDR3: CASSRGTSGRTNIGELFF

V: TRBV7-3
J: TRBJ2-6
D: -
DNA: TGTGCCAGCAGCCCCATCTCTGGGGCCAACGTCCTGACTTTC
CDR3: CASSPISGANVLTF

V: TRBV5-6
J: TRBJ2-3
D: TRBD2
DNA: TGTGCCAGCAGCTCCGGGACTAGCGGACCTTTTGGAGATACGCAGTATTTT
CDR3: CASSSGTSGPFGDTQYF

V: TRBV4-2
J: TRBJ2-4
D: TRBD1
DNA: TGTGCCAGCAGCCACGCCCCCGACAGGGTGGCCAAAAACATTCAGTACTTC
CDR3: CASSHAPDRVAKNIQYF

V: TRBV6-6
J: TRBJ1-1
D: -
DNA: TGTGCCAGCAGTTACGGGGGGGGGTCCACTGAAGCTTTCTTT
CDR3: CASSYGGGSTEAFF

V: TRBV7-9
J: TRBJ2-1
D: -
DNA: TGTGCCAGCAGCTTAGTAACCGGGACTGGCGACAATGAGCAGTTCTTC
CDR3: CASSLVTGTGDNEQFF